The 26 T cell receptor beta chains presented below share a single source sample, sequenced in a study of blood T cell repertoires in COVID-19. Clones were read by immunoSEQ multiplex PCR, and TCRdb kept only the in-frame ones, dropping some. Altogether about 220,000 clones are present, around four fifths being singletons, with the ten largest covering nearly 20%. The sample taken for sequencing was peripheral blood. Every receptor here comes from a man aged 25 to 40 with active or convalescent COVID-19.

V is TRBV11-2 and J is TRBJ2-7, with D unresolved. The germline gives CDR1 SGHAT, CDR2 FQNNGV. This CDR3 region has 16 residues. Trimming took off 0 bases at V and 4 bases at J, with 16 bases between the two ends. CDR3 protein: CASSLDLRPGGYEQYF. As DNA, the CDR3 is TGTGCCAGCAGCTTAGATCTTCGACCGGGTGGGTACGAGCAGTACTTC.

J is TRBJ2-4 and V is TRBV19; 8 nucleotides agree with TRBD2. Germline V gene lookup returns CDR1 LNHDA and CDR2 SQIVND (reference sequence). V dropped 4 bases and J dropped 0; count of bases not matched to a gene: 11. The CDR3 runs 18 residues. CDR3 region: CASSTGGATALAKNIQYF. The CDR3 DNA follows: TGTGCCAGTAGTACCGGGGGGGCCACGGCCCTAGCCAAAAACATTCAGTACTTC.

This clone was detected only once. The chain joins TRBV4-1 to TRBJ2-7; 7 nucleotides align to TRBD1. CDR1 MGHRA and CDR2 YSYEKL come from the germline V gene. The CDR3 runs 14 residues. V shed 4 bases, J shed 6 bases, and the junction held 9 bases outside the gene matches. The CDR3 sequence is CASSPRQGFFEQYF. As DNA, the CDR3 is TGCGCCAGCAGCCCCCGACAGGGCTTCTTCGAGCAGTACTTC.

V gene TRBV19 combines with J gene TRBJ2-6; the D is unclear. Germline CDR1 is LNHDA and CDR2 is SQIVND (reference sequence). The V and J ends lost 5 bases and 8 bases respectively, with 13 bases between them. The CDR3 sequence is 14 residues long. CDR3 bases: TGTGCCAGTAGTGGATATGCAGGTCCCAACGTCCTGACTTTC. It codes for CASSGYAGPNVLTF.

The chain has TRBV6-2 or TRBV6-3 and TRBJ2-1; no clear D gene. Germline CDR1 is MNHEY and CDR2 is SVGEGT. V was cut by 2 bases and J by 9 bases, with 11 bases left in between. CDR3 size: 13 residues. The CDR3 region is CASSYHPGTEQFF. The CDR3 DNA reads TGTGCCAGCAGTTACCACCCAGGAACTGAGCAGTTCTTC.

A word on this clone: This CDR3 is also generated by other DNA sequences in the sample. The chain recombines TRBV5-4 with TRBJ1-5; D is uncertain. Germline assignment: CDR1 SGHNT and CDR2 YYREEE (reference sequence). This CDR3 is 14 amino acids long. V shed 0 bases and J shed 0 bases, with 4 bases lying between them. CDR3 nucleotides: TGTGCCAGCAGCTTGGGAGGTAGCAATCAGCCCCAGCATTTT. This sequence encodes CASSLGGSNQPQHF.

The rearrangement links TRBV11-3 to TRBJ2-7, with 9 bases matching TRBD1. Germline values: CDR1 SGHNT, CDR2 YENEEA. The CDR3 length is 14 residues. V gave up 5 bases and J gave up 3 bases; unmatched junction bases: 5. The CDR3 DNA reads as TGTGCCAGCAGCGATCGACAGGGGGGCTACGAGCAGTACTTC. This translates into CASSDRQGGYEQYF.

This clone was observed a handful of times. CDR3 protein: CASSHDRVYEQYF. The CDR3 DNA follows: TGTGCCAGCAGTCACGACAGGGTCTACGAGCAGTACTTC. The chain combines TRBV2 with TRBJ2-7; 7 bases match TRBD1. Germline-derived CDR1 and CDR2 are SNHLY and FYNNEI. Trimming took 5 bases from V and 3 from J; bases not matched to a gene: 4. The CDR3 loop spans 13 amino acids.

The rearrangement uses TRBV10-3 and TRBJ1-2; 8 bases align to TRBD1. This CDR3 spans 13 amino acids. Germline V gene sequence: CDR1 ENHRY, CDR2 SYGVKD. V trimming: 10 bases; J trimming: 6 bases; junction bases outside the gene matches: 10. The CDR3 DNA follows: TGTGCCACCGCAAAAATACAGGGGGATGGCTACACCTTC. Encoded protein: CATAKIQGDGYTF.

This clone was counted a few times. The genes are TRBV4-2 and TRBJ1-3, with TRBD1 matching over 9 bases. From germline, CDR1 is LGHNA and CDR2 YNFKEQ. The CDR3 consists of 17 residues. The V and J ends lost 5 bases and 0 bases, in that order; junction bases with no gene match: 8. The CDR3 sequence: CASSTRQGEGSGNTIYF. In DNA form, the CDR3 reads TGTGCCAGCAGCACGCGACAGGGGGAGGGCTCTGGAAACACCATATATTTT.

This clone was seen a single time. The chain joins TRBV19 to TRBJ1-5; weak D call: TRBD1 (6 bases). Germline V gene lookup returns CDR1 LNHDA and CDR2 SQIVND (reference sequence). CDR3 length: 15 amino acids. With 3 bases removed from V and 5 bases from J, the gap between germline ends came to 14 bases. For the CDR3, the DNA is TGTGCCAGTAGTATTCTCTCGGGGGGCGATCAGCCCCAGCATTTT. This codes for CASSILSGGDQPQHF. The full variable domain, its missing parts supplied by reference TRBV19 and TRBJ1-5, is DGGITQSPKYLFRKEGQNVTLSCEQNLNHDAMYWYRQDPGQGLRLIYYSQIVNDFQKGDIAEGYSVSREKKESFPLTVTSAQKNPTAFYLCASSILSGGDQPQHFGDGTRLSIL.

This clone showed up just once. DNA for the CDR3: TGTGCCAGCACTTCCAGGGTTCCCAAAAGCGGGAGGCACAATGAGCAGTTCTTC. Encoded protein: CASTSRVPKSGRHNEQFF. The chain employs TRBV28 and TRBJ2-1; 9 bases fit TRBD2. With V trimmed by 7 bases and J by 5 bases, 18 bases remained unmatched. The CDR3 contains 18 residues. Germline V gene lookup returns CDR1 MDHEN and CDR2 SYDVKM.

This sequence joins TRBV13 and TRBJ2-7; D possibly corresponds to TRBD1 (6 bases). This CDR3 has 15 residues. The ends were cut back, 5 bases at V and 2 bases at J, with 16 bases in the middle. Germline lookup yields CDR1 PRHDT and CDR2 FYEKMQ (reference sequence). In DNA, the CDR3 is TGTGCCAGCAGCCCACAGGGTGGAGGCCCCTACGAGCAGTACTTC. It codes for CASSPQGGGPYEQYF.

This clone has only a few counts. The CDR3 loop reads CASRQDRVREQYF. The CDR3 DNA reads TGTGCCAGCAGGCAAGACAGGGTTCGCGAGCAGTACTTC. The V gene is TRBV28, the J gene TRBJ2-7, with TRBD1 matching over 7 bases. The J segment lost 6 bases and the V segment lost 6 bases, leaving 8 bases of the junction unmatched. The CDR3 loop spans 13 amino acids. Germline V lookup: CDR1 MDHEN, CDR2 SYDVKM.

The chain employs TRBV4-3 and TRBJ1-4; unclear D gene. CDR1 is LGHNA and CDR2 is YSLEER in the germline V gene. The CDR3 length is 15 residues. V lost 1 base, J lost 3 bases, and 9 bases lay in between. In nucleotides, the CDR3 is TGCGCCAGCAGCCAAGGGTACAGATCTAATGAAAAACTGTTTTTT. The encoded protein is CASSQGYRSNEKLFF.

The chain carries TRBV20-1 and TRBJ2-7; a weak D match, TRBD2 (5 bases). The germline V gene encodes CDR1 DFQATT and CDR2 SNEGSKA (reference sequence). The ends were cut back, 6 bases at V and 7 bases at J, with 13 bases in the middle. The length of the CDR3 is 11 residues. CDR3: CSAYGKGEQYF. CDR3 in DNA: TGCAGTGCGTACGGGAAAGGAGAGCAGTACTTC.

This chain connects TRBV5-1 to TRBJ2-7; 9 bases agree with TRBD1. V lost 3 bases and J lost 3; bases outside the gene matches: 4. The CDR3 is 14 residues long. The germline gives CDR1 SGHRS, CDR2 YFSETQ. CDR3 DNA sequence: TGCGCCAGCAGCTGGGGACAGGGCTTCTACGAGCAGTACTTC. This encodes CASSWGQGFYEQYF.

The V call is TRBV4-3, the J call TRBJ1-6, with TRBD1 matching over 7 bases. Trimming at V came to 5 bases and at J to 10 bases, leaving 8 bases not matched to a gene. The CDR3 contains 14 residues. CDR1 LGHNA and CDR2 YSLEER come from the germline V gene. The CDR3 here is CASSYTGEQSPLHF. CDR3 sequence (DNA): TGCGCCAGCAGCTATACAGGGGAGCAATCACCCCTCCACTTT.

The rearrangement links TRBV27 to TRBJ1-5, with TRBD1 as a possible D gene (6 bases). The germline CDR1 and CDR2 sequences are MNHEY and SMNVEV (reference sequence). There are 14 residues in the CDR3. V lost 8 bases to trimming and J lost 4 bases, with 15 bases between them. This chain's CDR3 is CASSPGGPNQPQHF. The CDR3 nucleotides read TGTGCCAGCTCACCCGGGGGGCCAAATCAGCCCCAGCATTTT.

About this clone: Other DNA sequences in the sample encode the same CDR3. The chain combines TRBV28 with TRBJ1-2; D possibly corresponds to TRBD1 (5 bases). The germline gives CDR1 MDHEN, CDR2 SYDVKM. The CDR3 totals 13 residues. The V end lost 3 bases, the J end lost 2 bases, and 7 bases lay between the germline ends. The CDR3 here is CASSFRGNYGYTF. In nucleotides, the CDR3 is TGTGCCAGCAGTTTTAGGGGAAACTATGGCTACACCTTC.

The chain employs TRBV5-4 and TRBJ2-3, with 11 nucleotides matching TRBD1. There are 15 residues in the CDR3. The V gene end was trimmed by 0 bases and the J gene end by 5 bases; junction bases not matched to a gene: 2. Germline V gives CDR1 SGHNT, CDR2 YYREEE (reference sequence). CDR3 DNA: TGTGCCAGCAGCTTGGCTGGGACAGGGGGAGATACGCAGTATTTT. This gives the protein CASSLAGTGGDTQYF.

The CDR3 here is CASSVGTGLTDTQYF. CDR3 sequence (DNA): TGTGCCAGTAGCGTCGGGACAGGCCTCACAGATACGCAGTATTTT. The rearrangement links TRBV19 to TRBJ2-3, with 8 nucleotides matching TRBD1. CDR3 length: 15 amino acids. Germline-derived CDR1 and CDR2 are LNHDA and SQIVND (reference sequence). The V and J ends lost 6 bases and 2 bases, in that order; junction bases with no gene match: 7.

The rearrangement uses TRBV18 and TRBJ2-1, with D tentatively TRBD2 (5 bases). Trimming shortened V by 6 bases and J by 6 bases, and 12 bases separated the two germline ends. Germline V CDR1 and CDR2: KGHSH, LQKENI. The CDR3 consists of 13 residues. Written as DNA, the CDR3 is TGTGCCAGCTCTCAGAGCGGTGGCAATGAGCAGTTCTTC. This codes for CASSQSGGNEQFF. The whole variable domain, remainder taken from reference TRBV18 and TRBJ2-1, is NAGVMQNPRHLVRRRGQEARLRCSPMKGHSHVYWYRQLPEEGLKFMVYLQKENIIDESGMPKERFSAEFPKEGPSILRIQQVVRGDSAAYFCASSQSGGNEQFFGPGTRLTVL.

The J gene is TRBJ2-1, the V gene TRBV3-1 (or the pseudogene TRBV3-2); 7 bases line up with TRBD1. This CDR3 contains 15 residues. Germline V CDR1 and CDR2: LGHDT, YNNKEL (reference sequence). The V gene end was trimmed by 1 base and the J gene end by 8 bases; junction bases not matched to a gene: 8. The CDR3 nucleotides are TGTGCCAGCAGCCAAGCCGAGGGGGCGCCGGATGAGCAGTTCTTC. Translation: CASSQAEGAPDEQFF.

Of note for this clone: One end of the junction fails to match germline, which may point to a read error. The DNA for the CDR3 is TGCGCCAGCAGTTTGGAAGGGGATAATGGCTACACCTTC. Its translation: CASSLEGDNGYTF. The V gene is TRBV5-1, the J gene TRBJ1-2, with D maybe TRBD1 (5 bases). Germline loops: CDR1 SGHRS, CDR2 YFSETQ. This CDR3 is built from 13 residues. Based on the CDR3 plus reference TRBV5-1 and TRBJ1-2, the full variable domain is KAGVTQTPRYLIKTRGQQVTLSCSPISGHRSVSWYQQTPGQGLQFLFEYFSETQRNKGNFPGRFSGRQFSNSRSEMNVSTLELGDSALYLCASSLEGDNGYTFGSGTRLTVV.

The rearrangement links TRBV7-9 to TRBJ2-5; D unresolved. The CDR3 consists of 12 residues. CDR1 and CDR2 (germline): SEHNR, FQNEAQ (reference sequence). The V end was cut by 5 bases, the J end by 1 base, with 5 bases between. The CDR3 bases are TGTGCCAGCAGCGGGCTCCAAGAGACCCAGTACTTC. Translated, it gives CASSGLQETQYF.